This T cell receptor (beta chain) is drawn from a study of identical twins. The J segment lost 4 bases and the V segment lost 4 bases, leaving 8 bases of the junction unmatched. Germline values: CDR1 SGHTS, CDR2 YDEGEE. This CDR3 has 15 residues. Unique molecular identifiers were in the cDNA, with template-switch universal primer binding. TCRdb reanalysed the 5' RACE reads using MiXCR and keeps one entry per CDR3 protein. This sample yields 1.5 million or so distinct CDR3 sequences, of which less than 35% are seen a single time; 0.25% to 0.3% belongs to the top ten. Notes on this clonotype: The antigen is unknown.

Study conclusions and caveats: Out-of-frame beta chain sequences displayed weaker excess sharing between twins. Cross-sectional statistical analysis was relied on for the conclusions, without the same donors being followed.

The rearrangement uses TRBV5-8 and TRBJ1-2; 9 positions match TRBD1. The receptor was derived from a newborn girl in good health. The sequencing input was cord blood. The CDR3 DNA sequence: TGTGCCAGCAGCGCGGACAGGGGATTTGTCTATGGCTACACCTTC. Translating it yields CASSADRGFVYGYTF.